These 31 T cell receptor beta chains were all obtained from the same sample, sequenced in a study of cytomegalovirus exposure and HLA in healthy donors. The PCR used 60 Vbeta and 13 Jbeta primers. The data were produced by immunoSEQ multiplex PCR, yet TCRdb's version contains in-frame clones alone and is incomplete. Of more than 75,000 clones listed, roughly 85% are singletons. Sequences were obtained from PBMCs. These receptors were taken from a man aged 25-45 years in good health and CMV-seronegative.

The chain couples TRBV4-1 to TRBJ1-1; D remains ambiguous. CDR3 size: 12 residues. Trimming removed 0 bases at V and 7 bases at J, with 6 bases between. Germline CDR1 reads MGHRA; CDR2 reads YSYEKL. The CDR3: CASSQDRVEAFF. DNA of the CDR3: TGCGCCAGCAGCCAAGACCGGGTTGAAGCTTTCTTT.

This clone was picked up one time. The J gene is TRBJ1-1, the V gene TRBV2; 9 positions agree with TRBD1. The ends lost 6 bases at V and 0 bases at J; junction bases unmatched: 8. Germline loops: CDR1 SNHLY, CDR2 FYNNEI. The CDR3 length is 16 residues. CDR3 region: CASRGGTGLVNTEAFF. For the CDR3, the DNA is TGTGCCAGCAGGGGGGGGACAGGGTTGGTGAACACTGAAGCTTTCTTT.

J is TRBJ1-2 and V is TRBV14; 7 bases match TRBD1. Germline CDR1 and CDR2: SGHDN and FVKESK. V trimming: 5 bases; J trimming: 0 bases; junction bases outside the gene matches: 6. This CDR3 has 15 residues. The CDR3, as DNA: TGTGCCAGCAGCTCACCGGGACAGACTAACTATGGCTACACCTTC. This gives the protein CASSSPGQTNYGYTF.

The chain uses TRBV2 and TRBJ1-4, with a tentative D call TRBD1 (6 bases). V lost 5 bases and J lost 4, with 20 bases in between. The CDR3 runs 17 residues. Germline CDR1 SNHLY, CDR2 FYNNEI. CDR3 in DNA: TGTGCCAGCAGTTCCAAGGGGGGGGCAGACCGTAATGAAAAACTGTTTTTT. Translating gives CASSSKGGADRNEKLFF. The entire variable domain, with the rest obtained from reference TRBV2 and TRBJ1-4, is as follows: EPEVTQTPSHQVTQMGQEVILRCVPISNHLYFYWYRQILGQKVEFLVSFYNNEISEKSEIFDDQFSVERPDGSNFTLKIRSTKLEDSAMYFCASSSKGGADRNEKLFFGSGTQLSVL.

This clone came up a few times. The chain is built from TRBV5-4 and TRBJ2-7, with a tentative D call TRBD1 (5 bases). This CDR3 contains 15 residues. Trimming stripped 5 bases from V and 7 bases from J, with 22 bases between. Germline V gene lookup returns CDR1 SGHNT and CDR2 YYREEE (reference sequence). CDR3 amino acids: CASRNDIGDPGEQYF. In DNA form, the CDR3 reads TGTGCCAGCAGAAACGATATAGGGGATCCCGGTGAGCAGTACTTC.

This chain joins TRBV7-9 and TRBJ1-1; no clear D. Looked up from germline, CDR1 is SEHNR and CDR2 is FQNEAQ (reference sequence). Trimming removed 1 base from V and 9 bases from J, with 15 bases in between. This CDR3 has 14 amino acids. CDR3 sequence: CASSLDGAGRKAFF. CDR3 nucleotide sequence: TGTGCCAGCAGCTTAGATGGCGCGGGAAGGAAAGCTTTCTTT.

This chain uses TRBV29-1 with TRBJ2-1; TRBD2 is a possible D gene (5 bases). This CDR3 region has 15 residues. Germline V gene sequence: CDR1 SQVTM, CDR2 ANQGSEA. The CDR3 DNA is TGCAGTGAAGTCGGACTGTACCTTTGGGACAATGAGCAGTTCTTC. It encodes CSEVGLYLWDNEQFF.

This clone was counted between two and nine times. The J gene is TRBJ1-6, the V gene TRBV4-3, with 8 bases aligning to TRBD1. From germline, CDR1 is LGHNA and CDR2 YSLEER. This CDR3 comprises 16 residues. Trimming cost V 2 bases and J 0 bases; bases outside gene matches: 0. The CDR3 region has the DNA TGCGCCAGCAGCCAAACAGGGGGCTCCTATAATTCACCCCTCCACTTT. Amino acid sequence: CASSQTGGSYNSPLHF.

The genes are TRBV15 and TRBJ2-5; D remains ambiguous. CDR1 LNHNV and CDR2 YYDKDF come from the germline V gene (reference sequence). This CDR3 spans 13 amino acids. V was cut by 1 base and J by 2 bases, with 5 bases left in between. CDR3 coding DNA: TGTGCCACCAGCAGAGGCAGACAAGAGACCCAGTACTTC. Residues: CATSRGRQETQYF.

The chain recombines TRBV7-6 with TRBJ1-4, with 7 bases fitting TRBD1. Germline lookup yields CDR1 SGHVS and CDR2 FNYEAQ. The CDR3 is 16 residues long. The ends lost 1 base at V and 8 bases at J; junction bases unmatched: 10. The CDR3 DNA reads as TGTGCCAGCAGCTTAGGTTTTCGACAGGGATACGAAAAACTGTTTTTT. Translation gives CASSLGFRQGYEKLFF.

The chain links TRBV23-1 to TRBJ2-1, with D possibly being TRBD2 (5 bases). TRBV23-1 counts as an open reading frame of uncertain function. V lost 0 bases and J 9 bases, leaving 21 bases between the germline ends. This CDR3 spans 17 amino acids. The CDR3 DNA follows: TGCGCCAGCAGTCAATCGGAGGAGGCCTCCTGGAAGAGTGAGCAGTTCTTC. Translating gives CASSQSEEASWKSEQFF.

For the CDR3, the DNA is TGTGCCAGCAGCTTAGGTGGGCCCACTGAAGCTTTCTTT. Its translation: CASSLGGPTEAFF. This rearrangement joins TRBV11-1 to TRBJ1-1; D ambiguous. There are 13 residues in the CDR3. V dropped 1 base and J dropped 4 bases, with 7 bases sitting between them. Germline V gene data show CDR1 as SGHAT and CDR2 as FQDESV (reference sequence). Full variable domain (rest looked up from reference TRBV11-1 and TRBJ1-1): EAEVAQSPRYKITEKSQAVAFWCDPISGHATLYWYRQILGQGPELLVQFQDESVVDDSQLPKDRFSAERLKGVDSTLKIQPAELGDSAMYLCASSLGGPTEAFFGQGTRLTVV.

The chain is built from TRBV15 and TRBJ1-5, with a tentative D call TRBD1 (6 bases). The CDR3 runs 16 residues. The germline V gene encodes CDR1 LNHNV and CDR2 YYDKDF (reference sequence). V was cut by 0 bases and J by 7 bases, with 16 bases left in between. The CDR3 nucleotides are TGTGCCACCAGCAGAGATTTGGAGACAGGCGGACAGCCCCAGCATTTT. Protein product: CATSRDLETGGQPQHF.

This rearrangement joins TRBV25-1 to TRBJ2-7, with unresolved D. Germline-derived CDR1 and CDR2 are MGHDK and SYGVNS. There are 11 residues in the CDR3. Trimming took 5 bases from V and 2 from J, leaving 4 bases between them. The CDR3 sequence: CASSQTYEQYF. Here the CDR3 DNA reads TGTGCCAGCAGTCAGACCTACGAGCAGTACTTC.

The V gene is TRBV6-5, the J gene TRBJ1-2; D ambiguous. CDR1 is MNHEY, CDR2 SVGAGI, per germline. Trimming removed 6 bases at V and 7 bases at J, with 15 bases between. CDR3 length equals 13 residues. In nucleotides, the CDR3 is TGTGCCAGCAGGCCTTCTACAGTCGTTGGCTACACCTTC. Its translation is CASRPSTVVGYTF.

The chain is built from TRBV18 and TRBJ2-7; TRBD2 matches at 7 bases. With V trimmed by 3 bases and J by 3 bases, 5 bases remained unmatched. CDR1 KGHSH and CDR2 LQKENI come from the germline V gene. This CDR3 has 14 amino acids. The CDR3 DNA sequence: TGTGCCAGCTCACCCTCGACTAGCAGCTACGAGCAGTACTTC. Translated, it gives CASSPSTSSYEQYF.

This clone was found once. The rearrangement links TRBV19 to TRBJ2-7; perhaps TRBD1 as D (5 bases). The CDR3 sequence is 15 residues long. Germline lookup yields CDR1 LNHDA and CDR2 SQIVND (reference sequence). Deletions cut 1 base from V and 7 bases from J, with 17 bases between. In nucleotides, the CDR3 is TGTGCCAGTAGTATAGGGGGTTACAGGTCTGATGAGCAGTACTTC. Its translation is CASSIGGYRSDEQYF.

V and J are TRBV10-3 and TRBJ1-1; perhaps TRBD1 as D (5 bases). The CDR3 runs to 13 residues. V was pared by 6 bases and J by 11 bases, with 19 bases between. CDR1 ENHRY and CDR2 SYGVKD come from the germline V gene. This chain's CDR3 is CAISEPGLRGAFF. CDR3 coding DNA: TGTGCCATCAGCGAGCCGGGACTCCGTGGGGCTTTCTTT.

The chain links TRBV29-1 to TRBJ2-5; the D gene is possibly TRBD1 (6 bases). This CDR3 spans 13 amino acids. Germline assignment: CDR1 SQVTM and CDR2 ANQGSEA. The ends were cut back, 3 bases at V and 1 base at J, with 9 bases in the middle. The CDR3 reads CSVEGAFQETQYF. CDR3 DNA: TGCAGCGTTGAGGGGGCGTTCCAAGAGACCCAGTACTTC.

The CDR3 loop is CASSYQGKLFF. CDR3 coding DNA: TGTGCCAGCAGTTACCAGGGGAAACTGTTTTTT. V is TRBV6-5 and J is TRBJ1-4, with D perhaps matching TRBD1 (6 bases). V was clipped by 2 bases and J by 11 bases, with 6 bases between them. The CDR3 contains 11 residues. The germline gives CDR1 MNHEY, CDR2 SVGAGI.

V and J are TRBV14 and TRBJ2-7; 9 bases line up with TRBD1. The trim removed 3 bases at V and 3 bases at J, leaving 3 bases unmatched. This CDR3 comprises 14 residues. Germline V gene sequence: CDR1 SGHDN, CDR2 FVKESK. This CDR3 reads CASSHGTGNYEQYF. CDR3 sequence (DNA): TGTGCCAGCAGCCACGGGACAGGGAACTACGAGCAGTACTTC.

V gene TRBV11-3 combines with J gene TRBJ2-1, with 7 bases matching TRBD2. Germline loops: CDR1 SGHNT, CDR2 YENEEA. This CDR3 is built from 15 residues. V gave up 0 bases and J gave up 4 bases; unmatched junction bases: 3. The CDR3: CASSLDGTTYNEQFF. CDR3 sequence (DNA): TGTGCCAGCAGCTTAGACGGGACTACGTACAATGAGCAGTTCTTC.

The J gene is TRBJ1-1, the V gene TRBV19, with D perhaps TRBD1 (5 bases). Germline values: CDR1 LNHDA, CDR2 SQIVND (reference sequence). The CDR3 has 14 amino acids. V gave up 5 bases and J gave up 0 bases, with 10 bases separating them. CDR3 DNA: TGTGCCAGTAGTGGTCGGACACTGAACACTGAAGCTTTCTTT. This encodes CASSGRTLNTEAFF.

The V gene is TRBV4-1, the J gene TRBJ2-2; 9 positions agree with TRBD2. V gave up 3 bases and J gave up 6 bases; unmatched junction bases: 8. Germline V gives CDR1 MGHRA, CDR2 YSYEKL. This CDR3 has 16 residues. The CDR3 is CASSQLAGVGAGELFF. The CDR3 nucleotides read TGCGCCAGCAGCCAGTTAGCGGGAGTAGGGGCCGGGGAGCTGTTTTTT.

The rearrangement joins TRBV10-2 to TRBJ2-1; possible D gene TRBD2, 5 bases. Trimming took 2 bases from V and 15 from J, leaving 14 bases between them. The CDR3 runs to 12 residues. Germline V gives CDR1 WSHSY, CDR2 SAAADI. CDR3 sequence: CASSEGRAAGFF. DNA of the CDR3: TGCGCCAGCAGTGAGGGACGGGCGGCGGGGTTCTTC.

This chain joins TRBV7-8 and TRBJ1-5; possible D gene TRBD1, 6 bases. Germline CDR1 is SGHVS and CDR2 is FQNEAQ. Trimming shortened V by 5 bases and J by 6 bases, and 20 bases separated the two germline ends. CDR3 length equals 16 residues. The CDR3 protein is CASSRGAGVIGQPQHF. CDR3 DNA sequence: TGTGCCAGCAGCCGAGGGGCAGGGGTGATAGGTCAGCCCCAGCATTTT.

V and J are TRBV18 and TRBJ1-1; a possible D gene is TRBD1 (5 bases). Germline-derived CDR1 and CDR2 are KGHSH and LQKENI. This CDR3 has 15 amino acids. The V gene lost 4 bases and the J gene lost 6 bases, with 18 bases spanning the gap. The CDR3 spells CASSQRTGTTPEAFF. The DNA of the CDR3 is TGTGCCAGCTCACAGAGAACAGGAACAACCCCTGAAGCTTTCTTT. Variable domain in full (rest from reference TRBV18 and TRBJ1-1): NAGVMQNPRHLVRRRGQEARLRCSPMKGHSHVYWYRQLPEEGLKFMVYLQKENIIDESGMPKERFSAEFPKEGPSILRIQQVVRGDSAAYFCASSQRTGTTPEAFFGQGTRLTVV.

This clone was picked up one time. The chain carries TRBV28 and TRBJ2-4, with TRBD1 matching 11 bases. The CDR3 sequence is 16 residues long. V lost 3 bases and J lost 2; bases outside the gene matches: 3. CDR1 MDHEN and CDR2 SYDVKM come from the germline V gene. In DNA form, the CDR3 reads TGTGCCAGCAGTTTGGGGACAGGGGGTCCCAAAAACATTCAGTACTTC. Translation: CASSLGTGGPKNIQYF. Full variable domain (missing parts from reference TRBV28 and TRBJ2-4): DVKVTQSSRYLVKRTGEKVFLECVQDMDHENMFWYRQDPGLGLRLIYFSYDVKMKEKGDIPEGYSVSREKKERFSLILESASTNQTSMYLCASSLGTGGPKNIQYFGAGTRLSVL.

V gene TRBV6-5 combines with J gene TRBJ2-5; 9 bases map to TRBD2. The V and J ends lost 5 bases and 2 bases, in that order; junction bases with no gene match: 3. Per germline, CDR1 MNHEY and CDR2 SVGAGI. The CDR3 has 14 residues. DNA of the CDR3: TGTGCCAGCAGTGCTAGCGGGGCGCAAGAGACCCAGTACTTC. Protein product: CASSASGAQETQYF.

The rearrangement joins TRBV13 to TRBJ2-5, with D perhaps matching TRBD2 (6 bases). This CDR3 spans 14 amino acids. Germline V CDR1 and CDR2: PRHDT, FYEKMQ (reference sequence). Trimming shortened V by 0 bases and J by 4 bases, and 9 bases separated the two germline ends. In DNA form, the CDR3 reads TGTGCCAGCAGCTTAGGCGGTAGCGGAGAGACCCAGTACTTC. Protein product: CASSLGGSGETQYF.

The V gene is TRBV7-3, the J gene TRBJ1-6, with 10 bases matching TRBD1. The CDR3 spans 15 residues. Germline CDR1 reads SGHTA; CDR2 reads FQGTGA. Trimming cost V 1 base and J 9 bases; bases outside gene matches: 3. The CDR3 region has the DNA TGTGCCAGCAGCTTAATGGGACAGGGGCTTTCACCCCTCCACTTT. This encodes CASSLMGQGLSPLHF. The full variable domain, with the rest looked up from reference TRBV7-3 and TRBJ1-6, is GAGVSQTPSNKVTEKGKYVELRCDPISGHTALYWYRQSLGQGPEFLIYFQGTGAADDSGLPNDRFFAVRPEGSVSTLKIQRTERGDSAVYLCASSLMGQGLSPLHFGNGTRLTVT.